The 10 T cell receptor beta chains given below trace back to one sample, sequenced in a study of Graves' ophthalmopathy and Graves' hyperthyroidism. Amplification of TCR beta CDR3 regions used RNA transcripts. HTBI primers served in a first-round RT-PCR, which a second-round multiplex PCR followed. TCRdb called the multiplex PCR reads again in MiXCR, with one record for every CDR3 protein. The sample lists over 150,000 distinct CDR3 sequences, 30% to 45% occurring once. Sequences were obtained from peripheral blood. These receptors all stem from a woman between 40 and 50 years old with Graves' ophthalmopathy.

This clonotype has at least ten counts. The genes are TRBV12-3 or TRBV12-4 and TRBJ2-7; no reliable D call. The CDR3 runs 11 residues. The germline V and J ends were trimmed by 8 bases and 0 bases, with 5 bases remaining between them. The CDR3 is CASGSSYEQYF. CDR3 in DNA: TGTGCCAGCGGCAGCTCCTACGAGCAGTACTTC.

This clonotype has at least ten counts. The chain carries TRBV6-1 and TRBJ2-5; 9 nucleotides agree with TRBD1. The germline gives CDR1 MNHNS, CDR2 SASEGT. J was trimmed by 5 bases and V by 0 bases; bases with no gene match: 7. This CDR3 contains 16 residues. The CDR3 DNA sequence: TGTGCCAGCAGTGAAGCCGGGACAGGGTACGTGGAGACCCAGTACTTC. The encoded protein is CASSEAGTGYVETQYF.

The rearrangement links TRBV20-1 to TRBJ2-2; 8 nucleotides agree with TRBD1. CDR3 length: 15 amino acids. Germline V lookup: CDR1 DFQATT, CDR2 SNEGSKA (reference sequence). Trimming cost V 6 bases and J 6 bases; bases outside gene matches: 12. The CDR3 sequence is CSAPFQGADAGELFF. Written as DNA, the CDR3 is TGCAGTGCCCCGTTCCAGGGGGCTGACGCCGGGGAGCTGTTTTTT.

This clonotype was found many times. The chain carries TRBV3-1 and TRBJ1-5, with TRBD1 as a possible D gene (6 bases). Per germline, CDR1 LGHDT and CDR2 YNNKEL (reference sequence). The ends were cut back, 6 bases at V and 4 bases at J, with 16 bases in the middle. CDR3 length: 15 residues. For the CDR3, the DNA is TGTGCCAGCAGGAATCGACAGGCGACTAATCAGCCCCAGCATTTT. It specifies CASRNRQATNQPQHF.

The chain couples TRBV7-6 to TRBJ2-5, with 8 positions matching TRBD1. Germline V CDR1 and CDR2: SGHVS, FNYEAQ. The CDR3 covers 15 residues. The J segment lost 5 bases and the V segment lost 0 bases, leaving 5 bases of the junction unmatched. The DNA for the CDR3 is TGTGCCAGCAGCTTAGCGACAGGGGCCGGGGAGACCCAGTACTTC. It yields the protein CASSLATGAGETQYF.

This clonotype was counted ten times or more. The CDR3 nucleotides read TGCAGCGCCGTGAGGGGGTATACTAACTATGGCTACACCTTC. Translated, it gives CSAVRGYTNYGYTF. The rearrangement uses TRBV29-1 and TRBJ1-2, with TRBD1 as a possible D gene (6 bases). Germline V lookup: CDR1 SQVTM, CDR2 ANQGSEA. Trimming removed 7 bases from V and 0 bases from J, with 15 bases in between. The CDR3 sequence is 14 residues long.

This clonotype was recorded at least ten times. J is TRBJ1-2 and V is TRBV6-5, with 12 positions matching TRBD1. Germline V gene lookup returns CDR1 MNHEY and CDR2 SVGAGI. CDR3 length: 15 residues. Trimming at V came to 4 bases and at J to 7 bases, leaving 7 bases not matched to a gene. The CDR3 is CASSSGTGGVSGYTF. The CDR3 DNA reads TGTGCCAGCAGTTCCGGGACAGGGGGCGTCAGTGGCTACACCTTC.

This clonotype was observed at least ten times. This sequence joins TRBV28 and TRBJ1-2; weak D call: TRBD1 (5 bases). Per germline, CDR1 MDHEN and CDR2 SYDVKM. The CDR3 has 14 residues. V was cut by 5 bases and J by 2 bases, with 12 bases left in between. The CDR3 reads CASSPTEGNYGYTF. The CDR3 bases are TGTGCCAGCAGTCCTACGGAGGGGAACTATGGCTACACCTTC.

This clonotype was seen ten or more times. The V and J genes are TRBV19 and TRBJ1-1; no clear D. CDR3 length: 13 residues. The germline CDR1 and CDR2 sequences are LNHDA and SQIVND (reference sequence). Trimming shortened V by 5 bases and J by 3 bases, and 10 bases separated the two germline ends. Here the CDR3 DNA reads TGTGCCAGTAGTCCACGGGAGGACACTGAAGCTTTCTTT. Translating it yields CASSPREDTEAFF.

The chain employs TRBV6-1 and TRBJ2-5; D is undetermined. The CDR3 is 12 amino acids. Germline V gene data show CDR1 as MNHNS and CDR2 as SASEGT. V dropped 4 bases and J dropped 5 bases, with 8 bases sitting between them. In DNA, the CDR3 is TGTGCCAGCAGTGGGTCGGCGGAGACCCAGTACTTC. This translates into CASSGSAETQYF.